The 12 T cell receptor beta chains presented below share a single source sample, sequenced in a study of blood T cell repertoires in COVID-19. TCRdb keeps only in-frame clones here, not all; method: immunoSEQ multiplex PCR. The data show some 41,000 clones, 85% to 95% seen once. Sample: peripheral blood. These receptors were obtained from a human donor in a cohort sampled during active COVID-19.

This clone showed up just once. The chain links TRBV5-6 to TRBJ1-1; 8 bases match TRBD1. This CDR3 is 16 amino acids long. J was trimmed by 0 bases and V by 6 bases; bases with no gene match: 10. From germline, CDR1 is SGHDT and CDR2 YYEEEE. The CDR3 DNA follows: TGTGCCAGCATATACAGGGGGACGCTCATGAACACTGAAGCTTTCTTT. Protein product: CASIYRGTLMNTEAFF. The full variable domain, completed using reference TRBV5-6 and TRBJ1-1, is DAGVTQSPTHLIKTRGQQVTLRCSPKSGHDTVSWYQQALGQGPQFIFQYYEEEERQRGNFPDRFSGHQFPNYSSELNVNALLLGDSALYLCASIYRGTLMNTEAFFGQGTRLTVV.

This clone has just a few counts. V gene TRBV7-9 combines with J gene TRBJ2-7; 8 nucleotides agree with TRBD2. This CDR3 is 16 amino acids long. Germline values: CDR1 SEHNR, CDR2 FQNEAQ (reference sequence). The ends lost 2 bases at V and 5 bases at J; junction bases unmatched: 11. The DNA for the CDR3 is TGTGCCAGCAGCTTATACGGTGCGGGAGGCGTGAACGAGCAGTACTTC. This encodes CASSLYGAGGVNEQYF.

This clone was recorded only once. The V and J genes are TRBV5-4 and TRBJ2-7, with D possibly TRBD1 on 5 matching bases. V lost 4 bases to trimming and J lost 7 bases, with 15 bases between them. The length of the CDR3 is 13 residues. Germline CDR1 reads SGHNT; CDR2 reads YYREEE (reference sequence). CDR3 nucleotide sequence: TGTGCCAGCAGCCCGATACAGGACACGGAGCAGTACTTC. It yields the protein CASSPIQDTEQYF.

This chain links TRBV7-8 with TRBJ2-4; tentatively, D is TRBD1 (6 bases). CDR1 and CDR2 (germline): SGHVS, FQNEAQ. V was shortened by 5 bases and J by 2 bases, with 19 bases between the two germline ends. The CDR3 covers 17 residues. This chain's CDR3 is CASSPEGPGQPKNIQYF. CDR3 bases: TGTGCCAGCAGCCCCGAGGGGCCGGGACAACCCAAAAACATTCAGTACTTC. Looking up the rest from reference TRBV7-8 and TRBJ2-4 gives the full variable domain: GAGVSQSPRYKVAKRGQDVALRCDPISGHVSLFWYQQALGQGPEFLTYFQNEAQLDKSGLPSDRFFAERPEGSVSTLKIQRTQQEDSAVYLCASSPEGPGQPKNIQYFGAGTRLSVL.

The CDR3 here is CASSLDLGVSGGPGYNEQFF. The CDR3 DNA follows: TGTGCCAGCAGCTTAGATCTGGGGGTTAGCGGAGGACCTGGGTACAATGAGCAGTTCTTC. J is TRBJ2-1 and V is TRBV11-2, with TRBD2 as a possible D gene (6 bases). Deletions cut 0 bases from V and 4 bases from J, with 25 bases between. The V gene's germline CDR1 is SGHAT and CDR2 FQNNGV. There are 20 residues in the CDR3.

V gene TRBV7-9 combines with J gene TRBJ1-4; the D is unclear. The V end lost 5 bases, the J end lost 3 bases, and 7 bases lay between the germline ends. CDR1 SEHNR and CDR2 FQNEAQ come from the germline V gene (reference sequence). The CDR3 sequence is 13 residues long. The CDR3 sequence is CASSPLANEKLFF. The CDR3 DNA reads TGTGCCAGCAGCCCTCTAGCTAATGAAAAACTGTTTTTT.

The chain links TRBV11-2 to TRBJ2-7; 8 positions agree with TRBD2. V was pared by 5 bases and J by 4 bases, with 13 bases of the junction left unmatched. This CDR3 is 16 amino acids long. The germline V gene has CDR1 SGHAT and CDR2 FQNNGV. The CDR3 DNA sequence: TGTGCCAGCAGCCCCGTCGGGAGGGTAGGAGAATACGAGCAGTACTTC. It encodes CASSPVGRVGEYEQYF.

This sequence joins TRBV7-3 and TRBJ2-1; 7 positions agree with TRBD2. The CDR3 covers 15 residues. V lost 5 bases, J lost 1 base, and 5 bases stayed unmatched. Germline V CDR1 and CDR2: SGHTA, FQGTGA. The CDR3 DNA sequence: TGTGCCAGCAGCGATCGGGAGGCATCCTACAATGAGCAGTTCTTC. Translation gives CASSDREASYNEQFF.

CDR3 in amino acids: CASSQDRGEQFF. In DNA, the CDR3 is TGTGCCAGCAGCCAAGACCGGGGTGAGCAGTTCTTC. The chain employs TRBV4-2 and TRBJ2-1; TRBD2 is a possible D gene (5 bases). CDR3 length: 12 residues. Germline CDR1 is LGHNA and CDR2 is YNFKEQ. V lost 0 bases and J 9 bases, leaving 6 bases between the germline ends.

This chain joins TRBV7-8 and TRBJ2-2; 9 bases line up with TRBD2. Trimming took 5 bases from V and 6 from J; bases not matched to a gene: 7. CDR1 is SGHVS and CDR2 is FQNEAQ in the germline V gene. The CDR3 is 15 residues long. The CDR3 DNA is TGTGCCAGCAGCCGCGGGGGGGCTATCGCCGGGGAGCTGTTTTTT. Its translation: CASSRGGAIAGELFF.

The chain is built from TRBV7-9 and TRBJ1-4; D unclear. The germline V gene has CDR1 SEHNR and CDR2 FQNEAQ (reference sequence). V lost 5 bases and J lost 4, with 11 bases in between. This CDR3 is built from 14 residues. The CDR3 is CASSPRSYNEKLFF. The CDR3 DNA follows: TGTGCCAGCAGCCCCAGGTCATATAATGAAAAACTGTTTTTT.

This clone was seen just once. V gene TRBV5-1 combines with J gene TRBJ2-3, with 15 bases fitting TRBD2. The V segment lost 2 bases and the J segment 2 bases; nucleotides outside the gene matches: 15. CDR3 length: 21 residues. Germline-derived CDR1 and CDR2 are SGHRS and YFSETQ. The CDR3 DNA sequence: TGCGCCAGCAGCTTAAACCCGGGACTAGCGGGAGGCCAGATGACCACAGATACGCAGTATTTT. The encoded protein is CASSLNPGLAGGQMTTDTQYF.